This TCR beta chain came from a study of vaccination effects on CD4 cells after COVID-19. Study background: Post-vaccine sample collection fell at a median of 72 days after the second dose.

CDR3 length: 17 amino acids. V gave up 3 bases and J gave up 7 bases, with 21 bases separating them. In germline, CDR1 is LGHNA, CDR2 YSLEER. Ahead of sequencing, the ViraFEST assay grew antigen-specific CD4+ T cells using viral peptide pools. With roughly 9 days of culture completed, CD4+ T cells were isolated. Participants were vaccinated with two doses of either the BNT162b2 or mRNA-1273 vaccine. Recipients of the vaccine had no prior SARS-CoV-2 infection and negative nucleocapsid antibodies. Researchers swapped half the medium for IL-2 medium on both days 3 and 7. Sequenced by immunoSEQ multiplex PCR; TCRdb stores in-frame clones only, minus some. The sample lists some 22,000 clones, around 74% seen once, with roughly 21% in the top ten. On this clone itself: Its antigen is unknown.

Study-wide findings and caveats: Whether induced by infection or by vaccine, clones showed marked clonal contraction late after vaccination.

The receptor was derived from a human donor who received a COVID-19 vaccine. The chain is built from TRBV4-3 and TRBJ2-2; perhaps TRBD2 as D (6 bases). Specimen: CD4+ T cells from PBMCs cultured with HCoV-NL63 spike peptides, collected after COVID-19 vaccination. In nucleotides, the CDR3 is TGCGCCAGCAGCCAGAACGGGGGTTTAGCGAAGGGCGGGGAGCTGTTTTTT. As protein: CASSQNGGLAKGGELFF.